This is a list of T cell receptor beta chains from one sample in a study of blood T cells in healthy people across ages. MiXCR, applied by TCRdb to the 5' RACE reads, yields one record per CDR3 protein. The sample includes 700,000 to 950,000 distinct CDR3 sequences, roughly 44% of them seen just once. Sequencing was done on a sample of blood. The receptors come from a woman aged 55-70 years in good health. Each CDR3 is given with its conserved first and last residue. D genes are given only for firm matches. Not every row has a clone size; where given, it reads once, few, many or a size class.

TRBV20-1,-,12,TRBJ2-1,-,CSANPLADEQFF,TGCAGTGCTAATCCCCTCGCTGATGAGCAGTTCTTC
TRBV4-3,many,12,TRBJ2-7,-,CASSQGTNEQYF,TGCGCCAGCAGCCAAGGCACTAACGAGCAGTACTTC
TRBV28,-,12,TRBJ2-7,-,CASSFKRYEQYF,TGTGCCAGCAGTTTTAAGAGGTACGAGCAGTACTTC
TRBV9,-,14,TRBJ2-7,-,CASSVGGSTYEQYF,TGTGCCAGCAGCGTAGGAGGCTCCACCTACGAGCAGTACTTC
TRBV20-1,-,14,TRBJ2-5,TRBD1,CSACPSGTGYKQYF,TGCAGTGCCTGTCCTTCCGGGACAGGGTACAAGCAGTACTTC
TRBV12-5,-,13,TRBJ2-7,-,CASGYGTLYEQYF,TGTGCTAGTGGTTACGGGACACTCTACGAGCAGTACTTC
TRBV28,few,13,TRBJ2-5,-,CASRLQGSETQYF,TGTGCCAGCAGACTACAGGGATCAGAGACCCAGTACTTC
TRBV5-1,-,15,TRBJ2-1,-,CASSLGGDSSYEQFF,TGCGCCAGCAGCTTGGGTGGTGACAGTTCCTACGAGCAGTTCTTC
TRBV6-5,-,14,TRBJ2-5,-,CAGSVRGARETQYF,TGTGCCGGCAGTGTTCGCGGAGCGCGAGAGACCCAGTACTTC
TRBV5-1,many,14,TRBJ2-7,-,CASGRQPTSYEQYF,TGCGCCAGCGGACGCCAGCCCACCTCCTACGAGCAGTACTTC
TRBV27,-,11,TRBJ2-7,-,CASIAPREQYF,TGTGCCAGCATCGCCCCAAGGGAGCAGTACTTC
TRBV7-6,many,13,TRBJ2-7,TRBD1,CASSSSRGLEQYF,TGTGCCAGCAGCTCCTCCAGGGGGCTCGAGCAGTACTTC
TRBV6-5,-,11,TRBJ2-7,-,CASRRGDEQYF,TGTGCCAGCAGAAGGGGTGACGAGCAGTACTTC
TRBV29-1,-,15,TRBJ1-2,-,CSVEKEADNLYGYTF,TGCAGCGTTGAAAAGGAGGCAGACAACCTCTATGGCTACACCTTC